These T cell receptor beta chains were read from a single sample in a study of PD-1 blockade in classical Hodgkin lymphoma. Here immunoSEQ multiplex PCR was the method, and the copy in TCRdb shows in-frame clones only, minus some. The repertoire consists of around 17,000 clones, with about 93% occurring once and the leading ten covering around 7%. The material sequenced was peripheral blood mononuclear cells (PBMCs). The receptors derive from a human donor with classical Hodgkin lymphoma. The CDR3 runs from the conserved cysteine through the conserved F or W. D genes are given only for firm matches. The listing skips clone size in some rows; elsewhere it reads once, few, many or a size class.

CDR3nt,CDR3aa,j_gene,d_gene,v_gene,abundance
TGTGCCAGTAGTACCTTGGGGACAGGGAAAACGGTCGGGGGCTACACCTTC,CASSTLGTGKTVGGYTF,TRBJ1-2,TRBD1,TRBV19,-
TGTGCCAGCAGCGCGGGACTAACACACACCGGGGAGCTGTTTTTT,CASSAGLTHTGELFF,TRBJ2-2,TRBD2,TRBV9,-
TGTGCCAGCAGTTCTCAGGACACACGTAACTATGGCTACACCTTC,CASSSQDTRNYGYTF,TRBJ1-2,-,TRBV28,-
TGTGCCAGCAGCCCTACGACAGGAAGCTCCTACAATGAGCAGTTCTTC,CASSPTTGSSYNEQFF,TRBJ2-1,-,TRBV11-3,-
TGTGCCTGGAGTCCCCGACTAGTAATGGTCCCAGATACGCAGTATTTT,CAWSPRLVMVPDTQYF,TRBJ2-3,-,TRBV30,-
TGTGCCAGCAGTTCTTACTCCTACGAGCAGTACTTC,CASSSYSYEQYF,TRBJ2-7,-,TRBV6-5,-
TGTGCCTGGAGAGGTCGGGGGGTTTCCTACGAGCAGTACTTC,CAWRGRGVSYEQYF,TRBJ2-7,TRBD2,TRBV30,-
TGCGCCAGCAGCCAGCTCCCCTCCTACGAGCAGTACTTC,CASSQLPSYEQYF,TRBJ2-7,-,TRBV5-1,-
TGTGCCAGCAGCCAAGGGGGGGACTACAATGAGCAGTTCTTC,CASSQGGDYNEQFF,TRBJ2-1,-,TRBV4-2,medium-sized
TGCGCCAGCACGGACAGCTCTGGGGCCAACGTCCTGACTTTC,CASTDSSGANVLTF,TRBJ2-6,-,TRBV5-1,-
TGTGCCAGAAGCTTCTGGGAAAAGGGGGAGGAGGAGCAGTACTTC,CARSFWEKGEEEQYF,TRBJ2-7,-,TRBV5-3,-
TGTGCCAGCAGTTTGGGGGCCGATGGTCAGCCCCAGCATTTT,CASSLGADGQPQHF,TRBJ1-5,-,TRBV27,-
TGCAGCGTTGACAGGGACTTCGACAATGAGCAGTTCTTC,CSVDRDFDNEQFF,TRBJ2-1,-,TRBV29-1,-
TGTGCCAGCAGCTTAGCTGGGGGTCTTTACGAGCAGTACTTC,CASSLAGGLYEQYF,TRBJ2-7,-,TRBV13,once
TGTGCCAGTAGGGCCCTCTCTAATGAGCAGTTCTTC,CASRALSNEQFF,TRBJ2-1,-,TRBV19,once
TGCGCCAGCAGCTTCCCGGGACATACCTACAATGAGCAGTTCTTC,CASSFPGHTYNEQFF,TRBJ2-1,-,TRBV5-1,-
TGCGCCAGCAGCTCGGGGACTGTTCAAGAGACCCAGTACTTC,CASSSGTVQETQYF,TRBJ2-5,-,TRBV5-1,-
TGTGCCAGCAGCTTAAGAGGGAGTATCGATACGCAGTATTTT,CASSLRGSIDTQYF,TRBJ2-3,-,TRBV7-3,-
TGTGCCAGCACACTAGCGGCTTTGGGTGAGCAGTTCTTC,CASTLAALGEQFF,TRBJ2-1,TRBD2,TRBV28,-
TGCGCCAGCACCGACGGGGGGCTTCTTGAAAAAGCTTTCTTT,CASTDGGLLEKAFF,TRBJ1-1,-,TRBV5-1,-
TGTGCCAGCAGTACCCGGGGAGATAGCGGGGCCTACGAGCAGTACTTC,CASSTRGDSGAYEQYF,TRBJ2-7,TRBD2,TRBV6-4,-
TGTGCCAGCAGCCTATCGGGACAGGCGGCGGGTCAGCCCCAGCATTTT,CASSLSGQAAGQPQHF,TRBJ1-5,TRBD1,TRBV7-8,-
TGTGCCAGCAGTTTTCCAGTCCGGGACTCACAGTACGAGCAGTACTTC,CASSFPVRDSQYEQYF,TRBJ2-7,-,TRBV6-5,-
TGTGCCACCAGCACGGGACAGGGAGGCATGTTTTTT,CATSTGQGGMFF,TRBJ1-4,TRBD1,TRBV15,-
TGTGCCAGCAGATCCGACAGGGCTGGTGAAAAACTGTTTTTT,CASRSDRAGEKLFF,TRBJ1-4,TRBD1,TRBV2,-
TGTGCCAGCCATAGAATAAGACAGGATAGCGATGGCTACACCTTC,CASHRIRQDSDGYTF,TRBJ1-2,-,TRBV28,-
TGCGCCAGCAGCTTGGACGGGGAGCAGCCCCAGCATTTT,CASSLDGEQPQHF,TRBJ1-5,-,TRBV5-1,-
TGTGCCAGCAGTGGGACTTTTAGCACAGATACGCAGTATTTT,CASSGTFSTDTQYF,TRBJ2-3,-,TRBV2,-
TGTGCCAGTACCGACCCGGACAATCAGCCCCAGCATTTT,CASTDPDNQPQHF,TRBJ1-5,-,TRBV19,-
TGTGCCAGCAGACCGACTAGCGGGAGTGCAGATACGCAGTATTTT,CASRPTSGSADTQYF,TRBJ2-3,TRBD2,TRBV14,-
TGTGCCAGCAGCCCGGACAGGACCGGGGAGCTGTTTTTT,CASSPDRTGELFF,TRBJ2-2,TRBD1,TRBV7-3,-
TGTGCCAGGAAGACCCACCAAGAGACCCAGTACTTC,CARKTHQETQYF,TRBJ2-5,-,TRBV6-5,few
TGTGCCAGCAGCCTGTCACGAGAGACCCAGTACTTC,CASSLSRETQYF,TRBJ2-5,-,TRBV2,-
TGTGCCAGCAACCCGGACAGGGACCCAGATACGCAGTATTTT,CASNPDRDPDTQYF,TRBJ2-3,TRBD1,TRBV6-6,-
TGTGCCAGCAGTGGACTGCGGGAGGTCTACAATGAGCAGTTCTTC,CASSGLREVYNEQFF,TRBJ2-1,TRBD2,TRBV25-1,-
TGTGCCAGCAGCACTCGACAGTACAATGAGCAGTTCTTC,CASSTRQYNEQFF,TRBJ2-1,-,TRBV7-9,-
TGTGCCAGCTCACCACGGCGGGGGGGACAGGGAAGTGGTGAAGCTTTCTTT,CASSPRRGGQGSGEAFF,TRBJ1-1,TRBD1,TRBV18,-
TGTGCCAGCAGCCTCCGGGACACCCAAGCTTTCTTT,CASSLRDTQAFF,TRBJ1-1,-,TRBV7-9,-
TGTGCCAGCAGCTTCGACAGGGGGAGAGACGAGCAGTACTTC,CASSFDRGRDEQYF,TRBJ2-7,TRBD1,TRBV5-6,-
TGTGCCAGCAGCTTAACGACAGGAACTGAAGCTTTCTTT,CASSLTTGTEAFF,TRBJ1-1,-,TRBV4-2,-
TGTGCCAGCAGTTACACAGGGTCGAATCAGCCCCAGCATTTT,CASSYTGSNQPQHF,TRBJ1-5,-,TRBV6-5,few
TGCAGCGTAGATACAGGGGGCGATGAGCAGTTCTTC,CSVDTGGDEQFF,TRBJ2-1,TRBD1,TRBV29-1,-
TGTGCCAGCAGTCCCTTGACTAGCGGGAGTATCTACAATGAGCAGTTCTTC,CASSPLTSGSIYNEQFF,TRBJ2-1,TRBD2,TRBV27,-
TGTGCCAGCAGCCTCGGGAGAGGGATACTCTATGGCTACACCTTC,CASSLGRGILYGYTF,TRBJ1-2,-,TRBV14,-
TGTGCCAGTAGTATAAGTGGACAGGGGTACGGAAACACCATATATTTT,CASSISGQGYGNTIYF,TRBJ1-3,TRBD1,TRBV19,-
TGCGCCAGCAGAAGGACTAGCGGAGAGACCCAGTACTTC,CASRRTSGETQYF,TRBJ2-5,TRBD2,TRBV4-1,once